A selection of T cell receptor beta chains follows, all from one sample in a study of identical twins. TCRdb analysed the 5' RACE reads with MiXCR anew, one entry per CDR3 protein. The profile shows about 470,000 distinct CDR3 sequences, 20% to 25% of them singletons. The same data also contributed to another study, on T cells expressing NK-cell markers.

Sequencing used CD4+ T cells sorted from blood. These receptors all come from a woman aged 18-29 years in good health. CDR3s include the opening cysteine and the closing phenylalanine or tryptophan. A D gene is named only where the DNA matches it firmly. The size of a clone is reported for some rows only, either as once, few or many, or as a class for expanded clones.

CSASPLTSGAYNEQFF | TGCAGTGCTAGCCCCCTCACTAGCGGAGCCTACAATGAGCAGTTCTTC | TRBD2 | TRBV20-1 | 16 | NA | TRBJ2-1
CASSYGDRDYGYTF | TGTGCCAGCAGCTATGGCGACAGGGACTATGGCTACACCTTC | TRBD1 | TRBV5-6 | 14 | NA | TRBJ1-2
CAISAKLGAGETDTQYF | TGTGCCATCAGTGCAAAGTTAGGGGCGGGAGAGACAGATACGCAGTATTTT | TRBD2 | TRBV10-3 | 17 | few | TRBJ2-3
CASSFGGRAYEQYF | TGTGCCAGCAGCTTCGGGGGAAGAGCTTACGAGCAGTACTTC | NA | TRBV7-8 | 14 | NA | TRBJ2-7
CSARDFTDTQYF | TGCAGTGCTAGGGACTTCACAGATACGCAGTATTTT | NA | TRBV20-1 | 12 | few | TRBJ2-3
CASSQDTGSRQYF | TGTGCCAGCAGCCAAGATACTGGATCGCGGCAGTACTTC | NA | TRBV14 | 13 | NA | TRBJ2-7
CASSLFSVGQETQYF | TGCGCCAGCAGCTTGTTTTCGGTGGGACAAGAGACCCAGTACTTC | NA | TRBV5-1 | 15 | NA | TRBJ2-5
CASSLPDKGYTF | TGTGCCAGCAGCCTCCCGGACAAGGGCTACACCTTC | NA | TRBV9 | 12 | NA | TRBJ1-2
CATSRDKMGYGYTF | TGTGCCACCAGCAGAGACAAGATGGGCTATGGCTACACCTTC | NA | TRBV15 | 14 | NA | TRBJ1-2
CASSRGELGFGAEQFF | TGTGCCAGCAGCCGAGGGGAGCTCGGCTTTGGAGCTGAGCAGTTCTTC | NA | TRBV5-6 | 16 | NA | TRBJ2-1
CSAVSGTDTQYF | TGCAGTGCCGTTTCGGGCACAGATACGCAGTATTTT | NA | TRBV20-1 | 12 | NA | TRBJ2-3
CASRPLLRDNLNYEQYF | TGCGCCAGCAGACCCCTTCTCCGGGACAACTTAAACTACGAGCAGTACTTC | NA | TRBV5-1 | 17 | NA | TRBJ2-7
CASSSGLSVEKLFF | TGTGCCAGCAGCTCCGGGCTTTCCGTCGAAAAACTGTTTTTT | NA | TRBV3-1 | 14 | few | TRBJ1-4
CASSRDRGGSYEQYF | TGTGCCAGCAGCCGGGACAGAGGTGGCTCCTACGAGCAGTACTTC | TRBD1 | TRBV14 | 15 | NA | TRBJ2-7
CASRSTGNNEQFF | TGTGCCAGCAGGTCGACTGGAAACAATGAGCAGTTCTTC | NA | TRBV12-3/TRBV12-4 | 13 | few | TRBJ2-1
CASSLGHRGGNEQFF | TGTGCCAGCAGCTTAGGCCATAGGGGGGGCAATGAGCAGTTCTTC | NA | TRBV7-2 | 15 | few | TRBJ2-1
CASSQGRRDTEAFF | TGTGCCAGCAGCCAAGGGAGGCGGGACACTGAAGCTTTCTTT | NA | TRBV3-1 | 14 | few | TRBJ1-1
CSADRATAEAFF | TGCAGCGCCGACAGGGCAACGGCTGAAGCTTTCTTT | TRBD1 | TRBV29-1 | 12 | few | TRBJ1-1
CASRPSRDRQFF | TGCGCCAGCAGACCCTCGAGGGACCGGCAGTTCTTC | NA | TRBV5-1 | 12 | NA | TRBJ2-1
CASSWGQGDEAFF | TGTGCCAGCAGTTGGGGACAGGGCGATGAAGCTTTCTTT | TRBD1 | TRBV11-2 | 13 | few | TRBJ1-1
CASSHVGGGNTIYF | TGTGCCAGCAGTCACGTAGGGGGTGGAAACACCATATATTTT | NA | TRBV11-2 | 14 | NA | TRBJ1-3
CASRGRVRGANEQFF | TGCGCCAGCAGGGGAAGGGTTCGGGGAGCTAATGAGCAGTTCTTC | NA | TRBV5-1 | 15 | few | TRBJ2-1